The entry below gives a single TCR beta chain sequence along with its context. Seattle cases were enrolled at active infection and followed longitudinally. Trimming took off 7 bases at V and 0 bases at J, with 13 bases between the two ends. The CDR3 consists of 15 residues. The germline CDR1 and CDR2 sequences are SGHTA and FQGNSA. Authors' methods: Amplifying reference gene primers gave estimates of nucleated cell counts. The repertoire was sequenced with immunoSEQ multiplex PCR; TCRdb's copy has only in-frame clones and lacks some. That table supplies the V and J calls and clone size; D and trimming were determined from the DNA. The table has around 49,000 clones, approximately 93% seen once; the top ten hold about 1%. This record belongs to a study of blood T cell repertoires in COVID-19. Across the whole study: Some COVID-19 samples were acute and others convalescent; all came from the United States, Italy and Spain. T cells, B-cell-depleted T cells, or PBMCs provided the cDNA or gDNA that served as material.

The chain has TRBV7-2 and TRBJ1-3; D might be TRBD1 (6 bases). The sequence came from a man aged 55 to 69 with COVID-19, enrolled during active disease. Material for sequencing was peripheral blood. CDR3 bases: TGTGCCAGCATCCCCAACAGGGTCTCTGGAAACACCATATATTTT. Residues: CASIPNRVSGNTIYF. The variable domain in full, with the rest retrieved from reference TRBV7-2 and TRBJ1-3, is GAGVSQSPSNKVTEKGKDVELRCDPISGHTALYWYRQSLGQGLEFLIYFQGNSAPDKSGLPSDRFSAERTGGSVSTLTIQRTQQEDSAVYLCASIPNRVSGNTIYFGEGSWLTVV.